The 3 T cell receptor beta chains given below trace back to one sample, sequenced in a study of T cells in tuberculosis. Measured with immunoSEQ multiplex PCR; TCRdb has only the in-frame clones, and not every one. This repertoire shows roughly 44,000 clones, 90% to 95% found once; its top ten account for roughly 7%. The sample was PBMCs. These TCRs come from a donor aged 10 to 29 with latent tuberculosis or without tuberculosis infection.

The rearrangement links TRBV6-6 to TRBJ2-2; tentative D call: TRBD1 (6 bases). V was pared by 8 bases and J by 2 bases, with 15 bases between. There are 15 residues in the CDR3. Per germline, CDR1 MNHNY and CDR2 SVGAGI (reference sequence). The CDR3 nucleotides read TGTGCCAGCGGGCAGGGGCTACTCAACACCGGGGAGCTGTTTTTT. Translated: CASGQGLLNTGELFF.

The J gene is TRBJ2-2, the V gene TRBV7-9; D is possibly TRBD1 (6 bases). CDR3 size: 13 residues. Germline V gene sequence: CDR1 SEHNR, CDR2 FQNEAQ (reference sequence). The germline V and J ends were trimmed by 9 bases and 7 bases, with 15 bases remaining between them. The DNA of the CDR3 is TGTGCCAGTCAGGGGTCGTCCGGCGGGGAGCTGTTTTTT. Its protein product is CASQGSSGGELFF.

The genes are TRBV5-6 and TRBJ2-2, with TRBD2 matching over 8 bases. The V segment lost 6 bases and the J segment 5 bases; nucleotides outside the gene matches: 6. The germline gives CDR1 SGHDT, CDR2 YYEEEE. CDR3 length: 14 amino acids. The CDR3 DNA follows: TGTGCCAGCAAACTAGCGGACGTAACCGGGGAGCTGTTTTTT. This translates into CASKLADVTGELFF.